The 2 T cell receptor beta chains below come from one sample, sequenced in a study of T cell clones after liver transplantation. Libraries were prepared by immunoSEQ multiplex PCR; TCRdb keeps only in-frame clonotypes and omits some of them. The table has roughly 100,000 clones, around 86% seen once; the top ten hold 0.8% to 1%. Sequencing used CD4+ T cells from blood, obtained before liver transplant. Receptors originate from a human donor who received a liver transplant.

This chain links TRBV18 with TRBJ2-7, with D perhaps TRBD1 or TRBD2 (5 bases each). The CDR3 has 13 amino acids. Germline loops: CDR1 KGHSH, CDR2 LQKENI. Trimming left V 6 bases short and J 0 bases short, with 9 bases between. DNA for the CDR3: TGTGCCAGCTCCCCCGGGACCTCCTACGAGCAGTACTTC. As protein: CASSPGTSYEQYF.

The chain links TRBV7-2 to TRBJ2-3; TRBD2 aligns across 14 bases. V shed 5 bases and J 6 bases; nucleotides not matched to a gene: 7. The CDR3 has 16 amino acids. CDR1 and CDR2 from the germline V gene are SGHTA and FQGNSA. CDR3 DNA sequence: TGTGCCAGCAGCGCCCGACTAGCGGGGGGGGTGGATACGCAGTATTTT. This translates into CASSARLAGGVDTQYF.